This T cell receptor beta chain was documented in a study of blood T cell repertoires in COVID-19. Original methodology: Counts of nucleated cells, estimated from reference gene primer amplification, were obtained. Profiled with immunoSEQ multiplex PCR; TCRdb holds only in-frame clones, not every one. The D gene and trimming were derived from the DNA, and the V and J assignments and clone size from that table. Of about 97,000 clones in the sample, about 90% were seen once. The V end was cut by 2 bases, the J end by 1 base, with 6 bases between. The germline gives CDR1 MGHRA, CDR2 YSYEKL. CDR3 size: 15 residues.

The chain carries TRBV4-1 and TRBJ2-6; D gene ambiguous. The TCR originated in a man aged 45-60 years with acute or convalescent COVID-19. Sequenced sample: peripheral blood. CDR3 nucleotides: TGCGCCAGCAGCCAAACCGGGTCTGGGGCCAACGTCCTGACTTTC. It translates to CASSQTGSGANVLTF.